The rows below give T cell receptor beta chains drawn from one sample of a study of blood T cell repertoires in COVID-19. This table comes from immunoSEQ multiplex PCR, and its TCRdb copy is limited to in-frame clones, with some not included. The sample includes 350,000 to 400,000 clones, around 90% seen only once; the top ten take roughly 6.8%. Sequenced sample: peripheral blood. The receptors were gathered from a man between 18 and 29 years old with active or convalescent COVID-19. CDR3s include the opening cysteine and the closing phenylalanine or tryptophan. D genes are given only for firm matches. Expanded clones are given a class, and other clones once, few, many or no size at all.

v_call: TRBV5-1
clone_size: NA
j_call: TRBJ2-3
d_call: NA
cdr3_nt: TGCGCCAGCAGCTTTGCTAGCGCTTCGGGGGATACGCAGTATTTT
cdr3_aa: CASSFASASGDTQYF

v_call: TRBV28
clone_size: NA
j_call: TRBJ1-5
d_call: NA
cdr3_nt: TGTGCCAGCACCCAGGTTAACAATCAGCCCCAGCATTTT
cdr3_aa: CASTQVNNQPQHF

v_call: TRBV19
clone_size: NA
j_call: TRBJ1-1
d_call: NA
cdr3_nt: TGTGCCAGTAGTATAGTAACAGGCGGCGCTAGAATGAACACTGAAGCTTTCTTT
cdr3_aa: CASSIVTGGARMNTEAFF

v_call: TRBV5-1
clone_size: once
j_call: TRBJ2-5
d_call: NA
cdr3_nt: TGCGCCAGCAGTTTCGGCAGGGTGGAGGAGACCCAGTACTTC
cdr3_aa: CASSFGRVEETQYF

v_call: TRBV6-1
clone_size: NA
j_call: TRBJ1-5
d_call: NA
cdr3_nt: TGTGCCAGCAGTGAAGCAGGGTCGGGGGGTCAGCCCCAGCATTTT
cdr3_aa: CASSEAGSGGQPQHF

v_call: TRBV7-2
clone_size: NA
j_call: TRBJ2-2
d_call: TRBD2
cdr3_nt: TGTGCCAGCAGCTTGGCGGGACTAGCGGGGGGAAACACCGGGGAGCTGTTTTTT
cdr3_aa: CASSLAGLAGGNTGELFF

v_call: TRBV19
clone_size: NA
j_call: TRBJ1-5
d_call: NA
cdr3_nt: TGTGCCAGTAGTATTCAGCAGGGCAATCAGCCCCAGCATTTT
cdr3_aa: CASSIQQGNQPQHF

v_call: TRBV15
clone_size: NA
j_call: TRBJ2-1
d_call: TRBD2
cdr3_nt: TGTGCCACCAGCAAAAGGACTAGCGGGAGAATAGGATCCTACAATGAGCAGTTCTTC
cdr3_aa: CATSKRTSGRIGSYNEQFF

v_call: TRBV7-2
clone_size: NA
j_call: TRBJ2-7
d_call: NA
cdr3_nt: TGTGCCAGCAGCCCCGGGATCAACGAGCAGTACTTC
cdr3_aa: CASSPGINEQYF

v_call: TRBV4-3
clone_size: NA
j_call: TRBJ2-7
d_call: NA
cdr3_nt: TGCGCCAGCAGCCAAGACAGGCCCCCCTCCTACGAGCAGTACTTC
cdr3_aa: CASSQDRPPSYEQYF

v_call: TRBV19
clone_size: NA
j_call: TRBJ1-5
d_call: TRBD1
cdr3_nt: TGTGCCAGTAGACCGGACAGGGCATTCAATCAGCCCCAGCATTTT
cdr3_aa: CASRPDRAFNQPQHF

v_call: TRBV7-3
clone_size: NA
j_call: TRBJ2-1
d_call: TRBD2
cdr3_nt: TGTGCCAGCAGCTCGGGACTAGCGGGACCGAGCTCCTACAATGAGCAGTTCTTC
cdr3_aa: CASSSGLAGPSSYNEQFF

v_call: TRBV15
clone_size: NA
j_call: TRBJ2-7
d_call: TRBD1
cdr3_nt: TGTGCCACCAGCACCTTTACAGGGGTTGGCTACGAGCAGTACTTC
cdr3_aa: CATSTFTGVGYEQYF

v_call: TRBV28
clone_size: NA
j_call: TRBJ1-6
d_call: NA
cdr3_nt: TGTGCCAGCGCGGCTAGCTCCTATAATTCACCCCTCCACTTT
cdr3_aa: CASAASSYNSPLHF

v_call: TRBV9
clone_size: NA
j_call: TRBJ2-7
d_call: NA
cdr3_nt: TGTGCCAGCAGCGTAGACCGGGACTCATACGAGCAGTACTTC
cdr3_aa: CASSVDRDSYEQYF

v_call: TRBV9
clone_size: NA
j_call: TRBJ2-1
d_call: TRBD2
cdr3_nt: TGTGCCAGCAGCTTACGGACTAGCGGGGGGGCTGGGCCCAATGAGCAGTTCTTC
cdr3_aa: CASSLRTSGGAGPNEQFF

v_call: TRBV5-1
clone_size: NA
j_call: TRBJ2-7
d_call: NA
cdr3_nt: TGCGCCAGCAGCTTGGTAGCACGCTACGAGCAGTACTTC
cdr3_aa: CASSLVARYEQYF

v_call: TRBV30
clone_size: NA
j_call: TRBJ2-1
d_call: NA
cdr3_nt: TGTGCTTGGAAAGGGGGCTCCTACAATGAGCAGTTCTTC
cdr3_aa: CAWKGGSYNEQFF